Sequencing of this TCR beta chain was carried out in a study of blood T cell repertoires in COVID-19. Study overall: Samples taken during acute and convalescent COVID-19 were collected in the United States, Italy and Spain. PBMCs, B-cell-depleted T cells, or T cells provided the cDNA or gDNA that made up the material.

Seattle participants joined during active infection and were tracked over time. Original data processing: Scientists estimated how many nucleated cells there were by amplifying reference gene primers. Clones were read by immunoSEQ multiplex PCR, and TCRdb kept only the in-frame ones, dropping some. The V and J calls and the clone size are those of that table, but D and trimming were determined from the DNA. This sample carries under 300,000 clones, 80% to 95% of them seen once, and the ten largest clones take over 0.65%. The CDR3 has 14 residues. Germline V gene sequence: CDR1 LGHDT, CDR2 YNNKEL (reference sequence). Between the trimmed V and J ends, which lost 4 bases and 4 bases, there was a span of 10 bases.

Sequencing was performed on peripheral blood. J is TRBJ1-4 and V is TRBV3-1 (or the pseudogene TRBV3-2); tentatively, D is TRBD1 (5 bases). The receptor was derived from a man aged 30-40 years with COVID-19, enrolled during active disease. As DNA, the CDR3 is TGTGCCAGCAGCCTCGACAGTTATAATGAAAAACTGTTTTTT. Protein: CASSLDSYNEKLFF.